This is a list of T cell receptor beta chains from one sample in a study of cytomegalovirus exposure and HLA in healthy donors. Clones were sequenced by immunoSEQ multiplex PCR, and TCRdb holds only the in-frame ones, with some missing. The listing records approximately 75,000 clones. The sequenced material came from PBMCs. Receptors were obtained from a man in his forties in good health and CMV-seronegative. Each CDR3 is given with its conserved first and last residue. A D gene is named only where the DNA matches it firmly.

V: TRBV20-1; D: NA; CDR3: CSARRTDTQYF
V: TRBV9; D: TRBD1; CDR3: CASSVDGQGASEAFF
V: TRBV15; D: TRBD1; CDR3: CATSRGQGAYGYTF
V: TRBV5-5; D: NA; CDR3: CASSLGQMSEAFF
V: TRBV5-4; D: NA; CDR3: CASSRFNERRYGYTF
V: TRBV5-1; D: NA; CDR3: CASSPRQTGELFF
V: TRBV5-1; D: TRBD1; CDR3: CASRFGTGGNEQYF
V: TRBV4-1; D: TRBD2; CDR3: CASSQQRLAGGLDTQYF
V: TRBV5-1; D: NA; CDR3: CASSLSRGLYEQYF
V: TRBV4-1; D: NA; CDR3: CASSQDLALRAGQYF
V: TRBV15; D: NA; CDR3: CATSRATGVTDTQYF
V: TRBV15; D: TRBD2; CDR3: CATSVGLADTYEQYF
V: TRBV19; D: NA; CDR3: CASNTPGRKGYTF
V: TRBV19; D: TRBD1; CDR3: CASSIGTVSRGYTF
V: TRBV2; D: NA; CDR3: CASTRDNQPQHF
V: TRBV5-5; D: NA; CDR3: CASSIASSVAKNIQYF
V: TRBV9; D: NA; CDR3: CASSAAGGYNSPLHF
V: TRBV5-6; D: NA; CDR3: CASSLGLSNQPQHF
V: TRBV6-5; D: NA; CDR3: CASSADAVF
V: TRBV5-1; D: NA; CDR3: CASSLVLARGTGELFF
V: TRBV10-2; D: NA; CDR3: CASSAASGVFYEQYF
V: TRBV4-2; D: TRBD1; CDR3: CASSQGQTGAYGYTF
V: TRBV29-1; D: TRBD2; CDR3: CSVDLASGGDVYNEQFF
V: TRBV5-4; D: NA; CDR3: CASSQNTEAFF
V: TRBV18; D: TRBD1; CDR3: CASSPEGQGNTGELFF
V: TRBV28; D: TRBD1; CDR3: CASSFNRGNTEAFF
V: TRBV18; D: TRBD1; CDR3: CASSPAGTASTDTQYF
V: TRBV30; D: TRBD1; CDR3: CAWSLLGDSNSPLHF
V: TRBV6-5; D: TRBD2; CDR3: CASTKRAGDYYEQYF
V: TRBV15; D: NA; CDR3: CATSRWGEDGSYEQYF
V: TRBV30; D: TRBD2; CDR3: CAWSPGLAGAGDEQFF
V: TRBV28; D: TRBD1; CDR3: CASRLDRETTNEKLFF
V: TRBV5-4; D: TRBD1; CDR3: CASTQKGQVQAFF
V: TRBV6-4; D: NA; CDR3: CASSDSIEAGIWFF
V: TRBV30; D: TRBD2; CDR3: CAWRPAGAGGLPGANVLTF
V: TRBV6-1; D: NA; CDR3: CASSERARVIAEAFF
V: TRBV2; D: NA; CDR3: CASRGVSEQYF
V: TRBV28; D: TRBD1; CDR3: CASSGTTGQGDSPLHF
V: TRBV7-9; D: TRBD2; CDR3: CASSFGGGPGEQYF
V: TRBV7-9; D: TRBD1; CDR3: CASSLEQGPSDTQYF
V: TRBV30; D: TRBD1; CDR3: CASWTGTGYTF
V: TRBV18; D: NA; CDR3: CASSVTGPGMNTEAFF
V: TRBV10-3; D: NA; CDR3: CATTGKWQETQYF
V: TRBV5-1; D: NA; CDR3: CASKGAFYEQYF
V: TRBV27; D: NA; CDR3: CASSASTSGLRNEQFF
V: TRBV5-4; D: TRBD1; CDR3: CASSSHRGRSDEQFF
V: TRBV30; D: NA; CDR3: CAWSDEAATQETQYF
V: TRBV5-6; D: TRBD2; CDR3: CASSLDSGSAELFF
V: TRBV10-3; D: NA; CDR3: CAISGPGQSPSGNTIYF
V: TRBV2; D: NA; CDR3: CASSPPKPGIGNQPQHF
V: TRBV27; D: TRBD1; CDR3: CASSLGQVNNSPLHF
V: TRBV4-3; D: NA; CDR3: CASSLGVNTEAFF
V: TRBV4-2; D: NA; CDR3: CASSQDLPGAQDWDYGYTF
V: TRBV6-5; D: NA; CDR3: CASSPLYNQPQHF
V: TRBV2; D: NA; CDR3: CATESGGFAEAFF
V: TRBV2; D: NA; CDR3: CASTLYPETEAFF